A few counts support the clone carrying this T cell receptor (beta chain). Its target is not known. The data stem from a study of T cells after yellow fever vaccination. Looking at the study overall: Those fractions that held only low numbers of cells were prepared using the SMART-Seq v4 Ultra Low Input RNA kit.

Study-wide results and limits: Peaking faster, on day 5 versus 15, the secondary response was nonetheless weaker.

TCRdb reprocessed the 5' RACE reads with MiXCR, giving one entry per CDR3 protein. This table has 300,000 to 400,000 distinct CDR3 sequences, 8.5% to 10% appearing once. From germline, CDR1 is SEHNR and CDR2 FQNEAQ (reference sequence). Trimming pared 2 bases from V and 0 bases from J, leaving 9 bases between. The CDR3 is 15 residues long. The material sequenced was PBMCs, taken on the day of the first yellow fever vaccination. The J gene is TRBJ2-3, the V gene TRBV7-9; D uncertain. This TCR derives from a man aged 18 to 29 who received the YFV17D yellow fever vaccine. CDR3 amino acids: CASSLKLSSTDTQYF. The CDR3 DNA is TGTGCCAGCAGCTTAAAGCTATCGAGCACAGATACGCAGTATTTT.